These 6 T cell receptor beta chains share one sample of origin, sequenced in a study of cytomegalovirus exposure and HLA in healthy donors (dated by TCRdb to the late 2010s). Library generation was performed with the immunoSEQ multiplex PCR assay. For the multiplex PCR, a mixture combining 60 forward primers for TCR Vbeta segments and 13 reverse primers for TCR Jbeta segments was used. TCRdb provides this immuneACCESS table in a form limited to in-frame rearrangements. Some clones are lacking; in checked studies, under half of them reflect an unresolved V gene, and why the rest are absent is not known. The sample table contains about 160,000 clones; only one count was recorded for around 72% of them. 2.5% of the sample rests with the top ten. Sequenced material: PBMCs. The receptors come from a female donor in good health and CMV-seronegative.

The gene calls are TRBV7-9 and TRBJ2-1; D is unclear. V dropped 5 bases and J dropped 5 bases, with 16 bases sitting between them. There are 15 residues in the CDR3. The V gene's germline CDR1 is SEHNR and CDR2 FQNEAQ (reference sequence). The CDR3 region is CASSNPDHTHNEQFF. The CDR3 DNA sequence: TGTGCCAGCAGCAACCCCGATCATACACACAATGAGCAGTTCTTC.

The chain couples TRBV29-1 to TRBJ1-1; 11 bases fit TRBD1. J gave up 2 bases and V 4 bases, and 3 bases lay outside the gene matches. Germline values: CDR1 SQVTM, CDR2 ANQGSEA. This CDR3 contains 14 residues. CDR3 amino acids: CSVGTGGLNTEAFF. The CDR3 DNA reads TGCAGCGTTGGGACAGGGGGCCTCAACACTGAAGCTTTCTTT.

This clone was recorded once. The chain uses TRBV4-1 and TRBJ2-5, with D unresolved. V was trimmed by 1 base and J by 10 bases, leaving 19 bases between them. Looked up from germline, CDR1 is MGHRA and CDR2 is YSYEKL. The CDR3 runs 15 residues. The CDR3 is CASSQGPYHPFDQYF. The CDR3 region has the DNA TGCGCCAGCAGCCAAGGCCCCTACCATCCCTTTGACCAGTACTTC.

The V and J genes are TRBV4-3 and TRBJ2-7; D not resolved. Trimming removed 1 base from V and 1 base from J, with 8 bases in between. The germline V gene encodes CDR1 LGHNA and CDR2 YSLEER. There are 14 residues in the CDR3. The CDR3 DNA reads TGCGCCAGCAGCCAAGCTCCAGGTTCCTACGAGCAGTACTTC. Translation gives CASSQAPGSYEQYF.

A few counts support this clone. The chain has TRBV19 and TRBJ2-1; a weak D match, TRBD2 (6 bases). The CDR3 runs to 14 residues. The germline V gene encodes CDR1 LNHDA and CDR2 SQIVND (reference sequence). V was cut by 5 bases and J by 4 bases, with 12 bases left in between. CDR3 loop: CASSEMGTYNEQFF. CDR3 bases: TGTGCCAGTAGTGAAATGGGGACTTACAATGAGCAGTTCTTC.

This rearrangement joins TRBV19 to TRBJ2-1, with 8 bases fitting TRBD2. The CDR3 contains 15 residues. Germline CDR1 and CDR2: LNHDA and SQIVND (reference sequence). Unmatched junction bases numbered 10, after V lost 3 bases and J lost 9 bases. The CDR3, as DNA: TGTGCCAGTAGTATGGGACTAGGGGGGCAAGGTGAGCAGTTCTTC. Its translation is CASSMGLGGQGEQFF.